This TCR beta chain appears in the sequencing data of a study of blood T cells in healthy people across ages. J was trimmed by 7 bases and V by 7 bases; bases with no gene match: 12. This CDR3 region has 15 residues. PCR was performed a second time for about 7 to 11 cycles using a sample-barcoded 5' primer and a J-beta primer mix. No fewer than 3 million CDR3-containing paired-end reads came from each sample. Each CDR3 protein is one row after TCRdb ran MiXCR on the 5' RACE reads. The sample has about 500,000 distinct CDR3 sequences; less than 25% are singletons. These sequences were also reported in another study, on T cells of mothers and their children.

The sequenced sample consisted of blood. V is TRBV12-3 or TRBV12-4 and J is TRBJ1-4; TRBD1 aligns across 7 bases. This clonotype was sampled from a boy aged 5-17 years in good health. CDR3 coding DNA: TGTGCCAGCACCCCGACAGGGCCCGGCGGTGAAAAACTGTTTTTT. Translating it yields CASTPTGPGGEKLFF.